The rows below give T cell receptor beta chains drawn from one sample of a study of PD-1 blockade in classical Hodgkin lymphoma. Profiled with immunoSEQ multiplex PCR; TCRdb holds only in-frame clones, not every one. The sample consists of some 28,000 clones, around 90% of them appearing once. The sample consisted of CD4+ T cells from blood. The receptors stem from a human donor with classical Hodgkin lymphoma. CDR3s include the opening cysteine and the closing phenylalanine or tryptophan. D genes are given only for firm matches. Size is stated for part of the rows, as once, few or many counts, or as a class when the clone is expanded.

V gene	D gene	J gene	clone size	CDR3 protein	CDR3 DNA
TRBV9	-	TRBJ2-3	-	CASSMTNGFITDTQYF	TGTGCCAGCAGCATGACCAATGGGTTTATCACAGATACGCAGTATTTT
TRBV6-1	-	TRBJ1-3	once	CASSETRKSGNTIYF	TGTGCCAGCAGTGAGACCAGGAAATCTGGAAACACCATATATTTT
TRBV5-1	-	TRBJ1-4	once	CASSLEGARPEKLFF	TGCGCCAGCAGCTTGGAAGGGGCGCGCCCTGAAAAACTGTTTTTT
TRBV5-1	-	TRBJ1-2	-	CASSPAGIAYGYTF	TGCGCCAGCAGCCCCGCAGGGATAGCCTATGGCTACACCTTC
TRBV18	TRBD2	TRBJ2-3	-	CASRRGLASDTQYF	TGTGCCAGCCGAAGGGGACTAGCGTCCGATACGCAGTATTTT
TRBV18	TRBD2	TRBJ2-2	-	CASSPLAGGTGELFF	TGTGCCAGCTCACCACTTGCCGGGGGGACCGGGGAGCTGTTTTTT
TRBV5-1	TRBD1	TRBJ2-7	once	CASSWTTGVDEQYF	TGCGCCAGCAGCTGGACGACAGGGGTTGACGAGCAGTACTTC
TRBV19	TRBD1	TRBJ1-3	-	CASSLPGQGAGNTIYF	TGTGCCAGTAGTCTCCCGGGACAGGGGGCTGGAAACACCATATATTTT
TRBV7-2	TRBD2	TRBJ2-3	-	CASSSASGRLDTQYF	TGTGCCAGCAGTTCAGCTAGCGGGAGGCTGGATACGCAGTATTTT
TRBV28	TRBD1	TRBJ1-2	-	CASSEGQTYYGYTF	TGTGCCAGCAGTGAGGGACAGACATACTATGGCTACACCTTC
TRBV15	-	TRBJ2-7	-	CATSRDGGYEQYF	TGTGCCACCAGCAGAGATGGGGGTTACGAGCAGTACTTC
TRBV7-9	-	TRBJ1-5	-	CASSDGSWGQPQHF	TGTGCCAGCAGCGACGGGAGTTGGGGTCAGCCCCAGCATTTT
TRBV6-1	-	TRBJ1-5	-	CASSLTRHPNQPQHF	TGTGCCAGCAGCCTTACGCGGCACCCCAATCAGCCCCAGCATTTT
TRBV10-2	-	TRBJ1-5	-	CASSERERAQHF	TGCGCCAGCAGTGAGAGGGAAAGGGCCCAGCATTTT
TRBV27	TRBD2	TRBJ2-3	-	CASSFWASGTSTDTQYF	TGTGCCAGCAGTTTTTGGGCTAGCGGGACTAGCACAGATACGCAGTATTTT
TRBV25-1	-	TRBJ1-4	-	CASSEYRGMNEKLFF	TGTGCCAGCAGTGAATATCGGGGAATGAATGAAAAACTGTTTTTT
TRBV4-1	-	TRBJ1-4	-	CASSHPGEKLFF	TGCGCCAGCAGTCATCCCGGGGAAAAACTGTTTTTT
TRBV10-3	-	TRBJ1-4	-	CAISESGRDNEKLFF	TGTGCCATCAGTGAGTCGGGCAGGGATAATGAAAAACTGTTTTTT
TRBV29-1	-	TRBJ2-3	-	CSVVGDGGTDTQYF	TGCAGCGTTGTCGGGGATGGTGGCACAGATACGCAGTATTTT
TRBV7-2	-	TRBJ2-7	once	CASSPRDLSYEQYF	TGTGCCAGCAGCCCCCGGGACTTGTCCTACGAGCAGTACTTC
TRBV19	-	TRBJ2-2	-	CASSIYTGELFF	TGTGCCAGTAGTATTTACACCGGGGAGCTGTTTTTT
TRBV5-1	TRBD2	TRBJ2-5	-	CASSFGTSGETQYF	TGCGCCAGCAGCTTCGGGACTAGCGGGGAGACCCAGTACTTC
TRBV18	-	TRBJ2-3	-	CASSPSGSTDTQYF	TGTGCCAGCTCACCCTCCGGTAGCACAGATACGCAGTATTTT
TRBV30	-	TRBJ1-4	once	CAWSVHRIPNEKLFF	TGTGCCTGGAGTGTACACAGGATTCCTAATGAAAAACTGTTTTTT
TRBV6-1	TRBD1	TRBJ1-2	-	CASSEAGQNYGYTF	TGTGCCAGCAGTGAAGCGGGACAGAACTATGGCTACACCTTC
TRBV7-2	TRBD1	TRBJ1-2	once	CASSPDRGQVYGYTF	TGTGCCAGCAGCCCGGACAGGGGGCAAGTCTATGGCTACACCTTC
TRBV5-1	TRBD1	TRBJ1-4	-	CASSSGTGREKLFF	TGCGCCAGCAGCTCCGGGACAGGGCGCGAAAAACTGTTTTTT
TRBV5-5	-	TRBJ2-7	-	CASSARSEQYF	TGTGCCAGCAGCGCTCGATCCGAGCAGTACTTC
TRBV19	TRBD1	TRBJ1-2	few	CASSTWTGEGDGYTF	TGTGCCAGTAGTACTTGGACAGGGGAGGGGGATGGCTACACCTTC
TRBV6-1	TRBD1	TRBJ2-7	-	CASREGGTGNYEQYF	TGTGCCAGCAGGGAGGGAGGGACAGGGAATTACGAGCAGTACTTC
TRBV11-3	-	TRBJ2-1	-	CASSFANRGEQFF	TGTGCCAGCAGCTTCGCTAATCGGGGTGAGCAGTTCTTC
TRBV5-1	-	TRBJ2-1	-	CASSEAGLSYNEQFF	TGCGCCAGCAGTGAGGCGGGTCTCTCCTACAATGAGCAGTTCTTC
TRBV6-1	-	TRBJ2-1	few	CASRREGAEYNEQFF	TGTGCCAGCAGAAGGGAGGGGGCGGAGTACAATGAGCAGTTCTTC
TRBV7-8	TRBD2	TRBJ2-5	-	CASSLTSGIQETQYF	TGTGCCAGCAGCCTGACTAGCGGAATCCAAGAGACCCAGTACTTC
TRBV19	TRBD1	TRBJ1-2	-	CASRQGETSNYGYTF	TGTGCCAGTAGGCAGGGGGAAACCTCTAACTATGGCTACACCTTC
TRBV7-3	-	TRBJ2-7	-	CASSSGLGYEQYF	TGTGCCAGCAGCTCCGGGCTCGGCTACGAGCAGTACTTC
TRBV19	TRBD1	TRBJ2-3	-	CASSPRTGGGSDTQYF	TGTGCCAGTTCCCCTCGGACAGGTGGTGGCTCAGATACGCAGTATTTT
TRBV5-1	TRBD2	TRBJ2-1	-	CASSLAVISGSSYNEQFF	TGCGCCAGCAGCTTGGCCGTCATCAGCGGGAGCTCCTACAATGAGCAGTTCTTC
TRBV5-1	TRBD2	TRBJ2-7	-	CASSSTSGRHEQYF	TGCGCCAGCAGCTCAACTAGCGGGCGCCACGAGCAGTACTTC
TRBV30	-	TRBJ1-4	-	CAWSGRRGEKLFF	TGTGCCTGGAGTGGTAGGAGGGGGGAAAAACTGTTTTTT
TRBV5-1	-	TRBJ2-2	once	CASTEGRGELFF	TGCGCCAGCACAGAGGGGCGCGGGGAGCTGTTTTTT
TRBV14	-	TRBJ2-7	-	CASSQEIEGIYEQYF	TGTGCCAGCAGCCAAGAGATTGAGGGAATCTACGAGCAGTACTTC
TRBV11-2	TRBD1	TRBJ1-1	-	CAIKGQRNTEAFF	TGTGCCATTAAGGGACAGCGGAACACTGAAGCTTTCTTT
TRBV5-1	-	TRBJ1-5	few	CASSLGNGQPQHF	TGCGCCAGCAGCTTAGGGAACGGTCAGCCCCAGCATTTT
TRBV5-1	-	TRBJ1-4	-	CASSLESTNEKLFF	TGCGCCAGCAGCTTGGAATCAACTAATGAAAAACTGTTTTTT
TRBV18	-	TRBJ2-5	-	CASSPGVQETQYF	TGTGCCAGCTCACCAGGAGTTCAAGAGACCCAGTACTTC
TRBV19	TRBD1	TRBJ2-1	-	CASSEQGADNEQFF	TGTGCCAGTAGTGAACAGGGGGCGGACAATGAGCAGTTCTTC
TRBV2	TRBD1	TRBJ1-2	-	CASSSSGTANYGYTF	TGTGCCAGCAGTTCCTCCGGGACAGCTAACTATGGCTACACCTTC
TRBV4-3	TRBD1	TRBJ1-4	-	CASSRESGTGAEKLFF	TGCGCCAGCAGCCGAGAATCGGGGACAGGGGCTGAAAAACTGTTTTTT
TRBV2	-	TRBJ2-2	-	CASSYRDPGELFF	TGTGCCAGCAGTTACAGGGACCCCGGGGAGCTGTTTTTT
TRBV2	TRBD2	TRBJ2-6	-	CASSPGTTPHGANVLTF	TGTGCCAGCTCCCCCGGGACTACCCCTCATGGGGCCAACGTCCTGACTTTC